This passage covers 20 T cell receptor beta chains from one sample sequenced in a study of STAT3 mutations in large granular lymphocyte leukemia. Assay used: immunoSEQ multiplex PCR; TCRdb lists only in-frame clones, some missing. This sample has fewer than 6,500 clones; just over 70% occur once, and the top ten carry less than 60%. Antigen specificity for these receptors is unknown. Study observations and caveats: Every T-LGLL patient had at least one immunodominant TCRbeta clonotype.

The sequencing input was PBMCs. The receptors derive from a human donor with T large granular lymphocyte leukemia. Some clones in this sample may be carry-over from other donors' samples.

The CDR3 spells CSAGEGESFSTF. CDR3 sequence (DNA): TGCAGCGCTGGAGAAGGGGAGTCTTTTTCCACCTTC. The chain is built from TRBV29-1 and TRBJ1-2; tentatively, D is TRBD1 (5 bases). CDR1 and CDR2 (germline): SQVTM, ANQGSEA. The CDR3 totals 12 residues. V shed 7 bases and J shed 13 bases, with 22 bases lying between them.

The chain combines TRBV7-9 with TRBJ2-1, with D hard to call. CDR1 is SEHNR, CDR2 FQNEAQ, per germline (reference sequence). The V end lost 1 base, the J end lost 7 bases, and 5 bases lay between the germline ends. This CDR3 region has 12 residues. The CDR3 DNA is TGTGCCAGCAGCTTAGTTGGGAATGAGCAGTTCTTC. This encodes CASSLVGNEQFF.

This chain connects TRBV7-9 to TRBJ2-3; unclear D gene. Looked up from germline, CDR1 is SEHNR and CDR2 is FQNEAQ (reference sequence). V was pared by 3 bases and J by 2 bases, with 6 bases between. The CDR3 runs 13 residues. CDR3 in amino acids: CASSFTNTDTQYF. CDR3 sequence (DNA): TGTGCCAGCAGCTTTACCAACACAGATACGCAGTATTTT.

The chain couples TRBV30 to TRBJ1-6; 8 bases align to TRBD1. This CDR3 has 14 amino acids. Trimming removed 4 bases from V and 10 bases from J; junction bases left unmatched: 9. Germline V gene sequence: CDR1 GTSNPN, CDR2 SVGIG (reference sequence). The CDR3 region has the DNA TGTGCCTGGACACCGGACAGGGTGGGCTCACCCCTCCACTTT. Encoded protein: CAWTPDRVGSPLHF.

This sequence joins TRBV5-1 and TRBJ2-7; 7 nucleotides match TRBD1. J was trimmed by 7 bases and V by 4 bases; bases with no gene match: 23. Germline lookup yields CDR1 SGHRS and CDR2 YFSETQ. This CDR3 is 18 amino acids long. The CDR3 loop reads CASSPHHNPTGPLGEQYF. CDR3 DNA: TGCGCCAGCAGCCCGCACCACAACCCGACAGGGCCGCTCGGAGAGCAGTACTTC.

CDR3 residues: CASSLEAGPHEQYF. The CDR3 region has the DNA TGTGCCAGCAGCTTAGAAGCCGGGCCTCACGAGCAGTACTTC. The chain recombines TRBV11-2 with TRBJ2-7; D uncertain. CDR3 length: 14 residues. V was trimmed by 0 bases and J by 5 bases, leaving 11 bases between them. Germline V CDR1 and CDR2: SGHAT, FQNNGV.

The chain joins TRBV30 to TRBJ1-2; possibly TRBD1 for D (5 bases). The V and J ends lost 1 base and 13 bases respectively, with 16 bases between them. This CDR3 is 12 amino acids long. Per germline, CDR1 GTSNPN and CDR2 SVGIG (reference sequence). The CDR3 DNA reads TGTGCCTGGAGTGGGCAGCTTGAGGGGCCCACCTTC. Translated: CAWSGQLEGPTF.

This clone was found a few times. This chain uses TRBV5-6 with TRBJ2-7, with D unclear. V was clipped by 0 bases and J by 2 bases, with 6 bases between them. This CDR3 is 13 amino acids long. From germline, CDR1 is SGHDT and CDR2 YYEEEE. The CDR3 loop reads CASSLGTPYEQYF. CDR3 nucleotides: TGTGCCAGCAGCTTGGGTACGCCCTACGAGCAGTACTTC.

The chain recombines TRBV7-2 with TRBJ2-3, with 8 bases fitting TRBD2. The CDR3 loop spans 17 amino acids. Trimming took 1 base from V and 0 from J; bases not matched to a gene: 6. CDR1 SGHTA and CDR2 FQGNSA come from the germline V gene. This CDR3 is CASSLGTSGTSTDTQYF. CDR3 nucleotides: TGTGCCAGCAGCTTAGGAACTAGCGGAACTAGCACAGATACGCAGTATTTT.

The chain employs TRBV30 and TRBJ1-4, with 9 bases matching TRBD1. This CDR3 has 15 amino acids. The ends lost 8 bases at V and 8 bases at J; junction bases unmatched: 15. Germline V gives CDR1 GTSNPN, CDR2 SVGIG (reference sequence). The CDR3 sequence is CAGSRDRVRGEKLFF. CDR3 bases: TGTGCCGGGTCCCGGGACAGGGTTAGGGGGGAAAAACTGTTTTTT.

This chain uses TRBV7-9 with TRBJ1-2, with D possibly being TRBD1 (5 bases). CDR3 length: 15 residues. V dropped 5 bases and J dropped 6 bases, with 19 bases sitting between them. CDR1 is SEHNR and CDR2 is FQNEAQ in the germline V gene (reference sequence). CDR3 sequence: CASSREEGGTNGYTF. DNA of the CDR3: TGTGCCAGCAGCCGAGAGGAGGGCGGGACGAATGGCTACACCTTC.

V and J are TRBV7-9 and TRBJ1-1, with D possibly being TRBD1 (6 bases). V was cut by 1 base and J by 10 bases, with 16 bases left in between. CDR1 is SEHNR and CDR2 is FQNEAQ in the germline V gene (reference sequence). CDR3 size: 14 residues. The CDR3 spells CASSLGGTGSAAFF. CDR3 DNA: TGTGCCAGCAGCTTAGGGGGAACAGGGTCCGCAGCTTTCTTT.

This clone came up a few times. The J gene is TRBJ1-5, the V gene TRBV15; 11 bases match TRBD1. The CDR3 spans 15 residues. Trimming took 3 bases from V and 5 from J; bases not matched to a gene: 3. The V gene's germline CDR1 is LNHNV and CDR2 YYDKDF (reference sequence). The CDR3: CATSRDRGPDQPQHF. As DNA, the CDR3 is TGTGCCACCAGCAGGGACAGGGGGCCTGATCAGCCCCAGCATTTT.

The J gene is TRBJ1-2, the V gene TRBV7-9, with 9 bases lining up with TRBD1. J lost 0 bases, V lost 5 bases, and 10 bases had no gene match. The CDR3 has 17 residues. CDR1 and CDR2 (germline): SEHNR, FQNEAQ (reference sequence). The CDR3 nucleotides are TGTGCCAGCAGCCCACCGGGACAGGGTACGACTAACTATGGCTACACCTTC. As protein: CASSPPGQGTTNYGYTF.

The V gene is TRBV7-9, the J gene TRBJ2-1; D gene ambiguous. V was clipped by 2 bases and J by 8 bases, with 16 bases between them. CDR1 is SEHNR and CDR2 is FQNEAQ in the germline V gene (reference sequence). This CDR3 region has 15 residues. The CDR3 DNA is TGTGCCAGCAGCTTACTAGGGTCCGCCTCGGATGAGCAGTTCTTC. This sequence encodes CASSLLGSASDEQFF.

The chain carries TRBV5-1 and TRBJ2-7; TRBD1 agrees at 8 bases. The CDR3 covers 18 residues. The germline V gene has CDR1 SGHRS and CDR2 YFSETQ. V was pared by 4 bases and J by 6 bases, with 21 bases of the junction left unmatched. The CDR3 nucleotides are TGCGCCAGCAGCAAGGGAGGAGGGACAGGTTCCATGAGGGGCGAGCAGTACTTC. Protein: CASSKGGGTGSMRGEQYF.

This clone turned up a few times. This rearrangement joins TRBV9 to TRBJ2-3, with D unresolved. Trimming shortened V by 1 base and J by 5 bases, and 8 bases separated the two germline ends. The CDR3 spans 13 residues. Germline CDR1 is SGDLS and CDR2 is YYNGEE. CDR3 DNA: TGTGCCAGCAGCGTAACAGTTGAAGATACGCAGTATTTT. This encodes CASSVTVEDTQYF. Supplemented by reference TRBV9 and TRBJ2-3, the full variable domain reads DSGVTQTPKHLITATGQRVTLRCSPRSGDLSVYWYQQSLDQGLQFLIQYYNGEERAKGNILERFSAQQFPDLHSELNLSSLELGDSALYFCASSVTVEDTQYFGPGTRLTVL.

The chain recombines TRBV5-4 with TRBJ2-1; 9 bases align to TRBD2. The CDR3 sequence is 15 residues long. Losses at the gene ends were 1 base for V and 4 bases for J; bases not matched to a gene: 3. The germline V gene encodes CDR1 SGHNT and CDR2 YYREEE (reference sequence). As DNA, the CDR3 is TGTGCCAGCAGCTTGACTAGCGGGCTGTACAATGAGCAGTTCTTC. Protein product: CASSLTSGLYNEQFF. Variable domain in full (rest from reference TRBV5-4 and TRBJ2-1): ETGVTQSPTHLIKTRGQQVTLRCSSQSGHNTVSWYQQALGQGPQFIFQYYREEENGRGNFPPRFSGLQFPNYSSELNVNALELDDSALYLCASSLTSGLYNEQFFGPGTRLTVL.

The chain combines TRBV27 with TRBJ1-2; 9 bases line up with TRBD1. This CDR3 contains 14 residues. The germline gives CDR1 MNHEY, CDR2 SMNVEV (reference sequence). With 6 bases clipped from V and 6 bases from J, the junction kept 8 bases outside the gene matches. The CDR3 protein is CASSRTGEFHGYTF. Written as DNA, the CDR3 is TGTGCCAGCAGCCGGACAGGGGAATTCCATGGCTACACCTTC.

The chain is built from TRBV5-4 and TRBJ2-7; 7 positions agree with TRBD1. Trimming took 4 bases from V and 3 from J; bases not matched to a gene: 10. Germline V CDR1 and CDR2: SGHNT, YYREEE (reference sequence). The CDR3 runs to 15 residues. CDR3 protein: CASSADRAWVYEQYF. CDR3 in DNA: TGTGCCAGCAGCGCTGACAGGGCTTGGGTCTACGAGCAGTACTTC.